This is a list of T cell receptor beta chains from one sample in a study of radiotherapy plus CTLA-4 blockade in lung cancer. The protocol was immunoSEQ multiplex PCR, while the TCRdb copy is restricted to in-frame clones and leaves out a portion. The table records about 76,000 clones, less than 85% of them present only once. The sample consisted of peripheral blood, taken from a patient treated with radiotherapy plus ipilimumab. The receptors here all came from a human donor with non-small cell lung cancer who had stable disease on radiotherapy plus ipilimumab. Each CDR3 is given with its conserved first and last residue. The D gene is left open where the match is weak. Where a row states a size, it is once, few, many or the class of an expanded clone; other rows omit it.

clone_size cdr3_length d_call j_call v_call cdr3_nt cdr3_aa
NA 13 NA TRBJ1-2 TRBV29-1 TGCAGCGTCATGCACGAGGTGAACTATGGCTACACCTTC CSVMHEVNYGYTF
NA 15 NA TRBJ2-1 TRBV6-1 TGTGCCAGCAGCAAGGTACAGGCTGGGTACAATGAGCAGTTCTTC CASSKVQAGYNEQFF
once 15 NA TRBJ2-5 TRBV7-7 TGTGCCAGCAGCTTAAGGGTAGCGGACCAAGAGACCCAGTACTTC CASSLRVADQETQYF
NA 15 TRBD1 TRBJ2-7 TRBV7-9 TGTGCCAGCAGCCCGGGGACAGGGGATATGTACGAGCAGTACTTC CASSPGTGDMYEQYF
NA 16 TRBD1 TRBJ2-2 TRBV18 TGTGCCAGCTCACCACCGATTGGGACAGGGCACGGGGAGCTGTTTTTT CASSPPIGTGHGELFF
NA 14 NA TRBJ1-3 TRBV28 TGTGCCAGCAGTTTCGGGATGGCTGGAAACACCATATATTTT CASSFGMAGNTIYF
NA 17 NA TRBJ2-6 TRBV5-1 TGCGCCAGCAGCTTGAACGGCCTCCCCTCTGGGGCCAACGTCCTGACTTTC CASSLNGLPSGANVLTF
NA 18 TRBD2 TRBJ2-2 TRBV13 TGTGCCAGCAGCAGAGGGACAGCGGGGGGGTGGAACACCGGGGAGCTGTTTTTT CASSRGTAGGWNTGELFF
NA 14 NA TRBJ2-3 TRBV19 TGTGCCAGTGCCCCGGGACAACGAAAAGATACGCAGTATTTT CASAPGQRKDTQYF
NA 11 NA TRBJ2-1 TRBV2 TGTGCCAGCCAACTCAACAATGAGCAGTTCTTC CASQLNNEQFF
NA 14 TRBD1 TRBJ2-1 TRBV25-1 TGTGCCAGCCTAACCGGGACAGGGAAGAATGAGCAGTTCTTC CASLTGTGKNEQFF
NA 12 TRBD1 TRBJ2-5 TRBV28 TGTGCCAGCAGGACAGGGTTGGAGACCCAGTACTTC CASRTGLETQYF
NA 15 TRBD2 TRBJ2-1 TRBV28 TGTGCCAGCAGTTTGCTAGCGGGAGTAGGGGATGAGCAGTTCTTC CASSLLAGVGDEQFF
NA 13 NA TRBJ2-7 TRBV2 TGTGCCAGCAAGCTGACCCAGACCTACGAGCAGTACTTC CASKLTQTYEQYF
NA 15 TRBD2 TRBJ2-7 TRBV10-1 TGCGCCAGCAGTGAAGAACTAGCGGCAACCTACGAGCAGTACTTC CASSEELAATYEQYF
NA 14 NA TRBJ2-7 TRBV14 TGTGCCAGCAGCCTTACCGGGACAACCTACGAGCAGTACTTC CASSLTGTTYEQYF
NA 14 NA TRBJ1-1 TRBV6-5 TGTGCCAGCAGCCTCGGGCGGCGAGGGACTGAAGCTTTCTTT CASSLGRRGTEAFF
NA 14 NA TRBJ1-1 TRBV29-1 TGCAGCGTGGGTCTTGTCAGATTGAACACTGAAGCTTTCTTT CSVGLVRLNTEAFF
few 12 NA TRBJ1-4 TRBV7-2 TGTGCCAGCGAAGGCGGGGATGAAAAACTGTTTTTT CASEGGDEKLFF
NA 13 NA TRBJ2-6 TRBV28 TGTGCCAGCAGCCCCTCTGGGGCCAACGTCCTGACTTTC CASSPSGANVLTF
NA 15 TRBD2 TRBJ2-1 TRBV9 TGTGCCAGCAGCGTAGAGGTTAGCGGGTACAATGAGCAGTTCTTC CASSVEVSGYNEQFF
NA 17 TRBD2 TRBJ2-2 TRBV5-6 TGTGCCAGCAGCTTTATAGCGGCGGGGGTGCGTGACGGGGAGCTGTTTTTT CASSFIAAGVRDGELFF